This entry lists 22 T cell receptor gamma chains sequenced from one sample in a study of gamma-delta chains in newborns, infants, children. TCRdb made new clone calls on the reads using CATT. Among some 890 gamma-chain clones listed, about two fifths were seen once. Source material: blood. The receptor source for this set is a child who was a newborn, infant or young child, either healthy, febrile or measles-vaccinated (not recorded which).

The V and J genes are TRGV4 and TRGJP2. Because TCRdb records no J gene, it was assigned here through a match of the DNA to germline. Germline values: CDR1 EGSTGY, CDR2 YDSYTSSV. The V segment lost 8 bases and the J segment 0 bases; nucleotides outside the gene matches: 0. The CDR3 is made up of 12 amino acids. DNA for the CDR3: TGTGCCACCTATAGTAGTGATTGGATCAAGACGTTT. It yields the protein CATYSSDWIKTF.

V and J are TRGV9 and TRGJP. Germline matching of the DNA provided the J gene here, since TCRdb leaves it blank. Trimming removed 9 bases from V and 7 bases from J; junction bases left unmatched: 9. Germline CDR1 and CDR2: GITISATS and ISYDGTV (reference sequence). The CDR3 has 15 amino acids. The CDR3 DNA is TGTGCCTTGGGGAAAGAGGAGTTGGGCAAAAAAATCAAGGTATTT. This sequence encodes CALGKEELGKKIKVF.

Concerning this clone itself: This may come from a read error, since a much larger clone is one base off. V is TRGV9 and J is TRGJP. TCRdb is silent on the J gene; assignment here came from matching the DNA to germline. The V and J ends lost 0 bases and 4 bases, in that order; junction bases with no gene match: 3. This CDR3 is 17 amino acids long. CDR1 is GITISATS and CDR2 is ISYDGTV in the germline V gene (reference sequence). In nucleotides, the CDR3 is TGTGCCTTGTGGGAGGTGTACCAAGAGTTGGGCAAAAAAATCAAGGTATTT. It translates to CALWEVYQELGKKIKVF.

With regard to this clone: This CDR3 is also generated by other DNA sequences in the sample. The J gene is TRGJP, the V gene TRGV9. TCRdb records no J gene; here it was assigned by comparing the DNA to germline. The CDR3 has 15 amino acids. Germline V lookup: CDR1 GITISATS, CDR2 ISYDGTV (reference sequence). Trimming removed 5 bases from V and 4 bases from J; junction bases left unmatched: 2. The CDR3 coding sequence is TGTGCCTTGTGGGGACAAGAGTTGGGCAAAAAAATCAAGGTATTT. It is translated as CALWGQELGKKIKVF.

This clone was seen more than once but under ten times. Distinct nucleotide sequences in the sample also encode this CDR3. This rearrangement joins TRGV9 to TRGJP. The J gene was missing in TCRdb and was found by matching the end of the DNA to germline. This CDR3 spans 15 amino acids. V lost 0 bases, J lost 9 bases, and 2 bases stayed unmatched. Germline V gives CDR1 GITISATS, CDR2 ISYDGTV (reference sequence). CDR3 nucleotide sequence: TGTGCCTTGTGGGAGGTGAGGTTGGGCAAAAAAATCAAGGTATTT. Its protein product is CALWEVRLGKKIKVF.

The chain joins TRGV9 to TRGJP. TCRdb does not report a J gene; here it was assigned by matching the DNA to germline references. Germline CDR1 is GITISATS and CDR2 is ISYDGTV (reference sequence). The V and J ends lost 3 bases and 9 bases, in that order; junction bases with no gene match: 11. The CDR3 spans 17 residues. This CDR3 reads CALWESGGGLGKKIKVF. CDR3 nucleotide sequence: TGTGCCTTGTGGGAGTCTGGCGGGGGGTTGGGCAAAAAAATCAAGGTATTT.

This clone is judged large. Additional DNA sequences in this sample encode the identical CDR3. The CDR3 loop reads CALWEVRYKKLF. The CDR3 DNA sequence: TGTGCCTTGTGGGAGGTGCGGTATAAGAAACTCTTT. V and J are TRGV9 and TRGJ1 or TRGJ2. No J gene is reported in TCRdb; it was inferred here by comparing the DNA with germline. The CDR3 extends over 12 amino acids. Germline loops: CDR1 GITISATS, CDR2 ISYDGTV (reference sequence). J gave up 7 bases and V 0 bases, and 3 bases lay outside the gene matches.

This clone was found a few times. This sequence joins TRGV9 and TRGJP. TCRdb supplies no J gene; here it was assigned by aligning the nucleotide sequence to germline. After removal of 6 bases from V and 3 bases from J, the junction contained 2 bases not matched to a gene. The germline gives CDR1 GITISATS, CDR2 ISYDGTV (reference sequence). This CDR3 contains 15 residues. The CDR3: CALWSQELGKKIKVF. CDR3 DNA sequence: TGTGCCTTGTGGTCGCAAGAGTTGGGCAAAAAAATCAAGGTATTT.

This rearrangement joins TRGV9 to TRGJP. The J gene comes from matching the DNA to germline here; TCRdb lacks it. V lost 6 bases to trimming and J lost 4 bases; unmatched junction nucleotides: 6. The CDR3 has 16 amino acids. CDR1 is GITISATS, CDR2 ISYDGTV, per germline (reference sequence). CDR3 sequence reads: CALWSTQELGKKIKVF. As DNA, the CDR3 is TGTGCCTTGTGGTCAACACAAGAGTTGGGCAAAAAAATCAAGGTATTT.

Concerning this clone: This may be a read error: a much more frequent sequence differs by one nucleotide. The chain recombines TRGV2 with TRGJ1 or TRGJ2. TCRdb leaves out the J gene; it was filled in here by matching the DNA to germline. The CDR3 is made up of 12 amino acids. Germline V lookup: CDR1 EGSNGY, CDR2 YDSYNSKV. The DNA for the CDR3 is TGTGCCATCTGGGACGGGCGCTTTAAGAAACTCTTT. Translating it yields CAIWDGRFKKLF.

A note on this clone: At one of its ends the junction is not consistent with the germline gene, which may arise from a read error. The chain joins TRGV8 to TRGJP2. No J gene was available from TCRdb, and it was assigned here by a germline match of the DNA. Germline CDR1 reads VENAVY; CDR2 reads YDSYNSRV. The CDR3 loop spans 14 amino acids. CDR3 protein: CATWDSSSDWIKTF. The CDR3 DNA reads TGTGCCACCTGGGATAGTAGTAGCGATTGGATCAAGACGTTT.

A few counts support this clone. A read error likely explains this, since a far larger clone differs by one base. Different DNA sequences within this sample yield the same CDR3. The V and J genes are TRGV9 and TRGJP. TCRdb is silent on the J gene; assignment here came from matching the DNA to germline. The CDR3 is 16 residues long. Unmatched junction bases numbered 0, after V lost 2 bases and J lost 2 bases. Per germline, CDR1 GITISATS and CDR2 ISYDGTV (reference sequence). The CDR3 loop is CALWEGQELGKKIKVF. The CDR3 nucleotides are TGTGCCTTGTGGGAGGGGCAAGAGTTGGGCAAAAAAATCAAGGTATTT.

By proportion, this clone is large (0.1 to 1%). The J gene is TRGJ1 or TRGJ2, the V gene TRGV3. Assignment of the J gene here rests on matching the DNA to germline, because TCRdb gives none. Looked up from germline, CDR1 is VTNTFY and CDR2 is YDVSTARD (reference sequence). Germline trimming cut 2 bases from V and 2 bases from J; bases unmatched to any gene: 9. The CDR3 spans 15 residues. The CDR3 sequence is CATWDTDGYYYKKLF. CDR3 sequence (DNA): TGTGCCACCTGGGACACCGACGGATATTATTATAAGAAACTCTTT.

To note about this clone: A read error may account for a junction end that differs from germline. This CDR3 is also generated by other DNA sequences in the sample. The rearrangement uses TRGV9 and TRGJP. Germline matching of the DNA provided the J gene here, since TCRdb leaves it blank. Germline V CDR1 and CDR2: GITISATS, ISYDGTV (reference sequence). This CDR3 spans 15 amino acids. CDR3 protein: CALWKEELGKKIKVF. CDR3 sequence (DNA): TGTGCCCTGTGGAAAGAGGAGTTGGGCAAAAAAATCAAGGTATTT.

As for this clone: Other DNA variants within this sample encode the same CDR3. The chain carries TRGV8 and TRGJP1. TCRdb does not report a J gene; here it was assigned by matching the DNA to germline references. Germline CDR1 VENAVY, CDR2 YDSYNSRV. J lost 0 bases, V lost 3 bases, and 1 base had no gene match. This CDR3 contains 14 residues. CDR3 DNA: TGTGCCACCTGGGATTATACCACTGGTTGGTTCAAGATATTT. Its protein product is CATWDYTTGWFKIF.

This chain links TRGV9 with TRGJP. Assignment of the J gene here rests on matching the DNA to germline, because TCRdb gives none. Per germline, CDR1 GITISATS and CDR2 ISYDGTV (reference sequence). The CDR3 contains 15 residues. V lost 5 bases and J lost 7; bases outside the gene matches: 5. CDR3 nucleotides: TGTGCCTTGTGGGGGGATGAGTTGGGCAAAAAAATCAAGGTATTT. Translating gives CALWGDELGKKIKVF.

In its sample, this clone is large. The identical CDR3 is also encoded by other nucleotide sequences in the sample. The V and J genes are TRGV2 and TRGJ1 or TRGJ2. The J gene, left out of TCRdb, was set here by checking the DNA against germline. The germline V gene encodes CDR1 EGSNGY and CDR2 YDSYNSKV. The CDR3 has 13 residues. V was clipped by 0 bases and J by 7 bases; unmatched bases: 6. CDR3 DNA: TGTGCCACCTGGGACGGGCCAGGCTATAAGAAACTCTTT. Protein: CATWDGPGYKKLF.

By share, this clone counts as large. The identical CDR3 is also encoded by other nucleotide sequences in the sample. The chain has TRGV9 and TRGJP. Assignment of the J gene here rests on matching the DNA to germline, because TCRdb gives none. The V gene's germline CDR1 is GITISATS and CDR2 ISYDGTV (reference sequence). V dropped 0 bases and J dropped 7; count of bases not matched to a gene: 3. The CDR3 is 16 amino acids. The CDR3 DNA is TGTGCCTTGTGGGAGGTGAGGGAGTTGGGCAAAAAAATCAAGGTATTT. This codes for CALWEVRELGKKIKVF.

This clone was counted a few times. At one of its ends the junction is not consistent with the germline gene, which may arise from a read error. Other DNA sequences within the sample encode an identical CDR3. The chain has TRGV3 and TRGJ1 or TRGJ2. No J gene is reported in TCRdb; it was inferred here by comparing the DNA with germline. From germline, CDR1 is VTNTFY and CDR2 YDVSTARD (reference sequence). CDR3 length: 14 residues. CDR3: CATWDRQNYYKKLF. The CDR3, as DNA: TGTGCCACCTGGGACAGGCAAAATTACTATAAGAAACTCTTT.

The rearrangement uses TRGV2 and TRGJ1 or TRGJ2. Matching the DNA to germline supplied the J gene, which TCRdb does not give. V shed 0 bases and J 2 bases; nucleotides not matched to a gene: 1. CDR1 and CDR2 (germline): EGSNGY, YDSYNSKV. The CDR3 totals 13 residues. In DNA form, the CDR3 reads TGTGCCACCTGGGACGGGCATTATTATAAGAAACTCTTT. This encodes CATWDGHYYKKLF.

Notes on this clone: A much more abundant neighbour one base away suggests this may be a read error. The same CDR3 also results from other DNA sequences found in this sample. This CDR3 is CALNYYKKLF. The CDR3 coding sequence is TGTGCCTTGAATTATTATAAGAAGCTCTTT. No J gene call was made, and the V gene is TRGV9. The germline CDR1 and CDR2 sequences are GITISATS and ISYDGTV (reference sequence). This CDR3 is built from 10 residues.

This clone was recorded once. A much larger clone lies a single base off, so this may be a read error. The V gene is TRGV5; the J gene was not called. The V gene's germline CDR1 is VINAFY and CDR2 YDVSNSKD. The CDR3 sequence is 14 residues long. CDR3 amino acids: CATWDRNRYYKNLF. DNA of the CDR3: TGTGCCACCTGGGACAGAAATCGGTATTATAAGAACCTCTTT.